Described below is a single TCR beta chain sequence and its context. Profiled with immunoSEQ multiplex PCR; TCRdb holds only in-frame clones, not every one. The table lists around 150,000 clones, about 83% of them singletons, with more than 3% in the top ten. The source of the sample is a study of blood T cell repertoires in COVID-19. Study details: COVID-19 samples, acute and convalescent, were from the United States, Italy and Spain. PBMCs, B-cell-depleted T cells, or T cells provided the cDNA or gDNA that made up the material.

Ages ranged from about 18 to 100 years, with residence in 24 US areas. The V end was cut by 2 bases, the J end by 3 bases, with 19 bases between. Germline lookup yields CDR1 SGHAT and CDR2 FQNNGV. This CDR3 has 17 amino acids. Sequencing was carried out using PBMCs or T cells enriched from blood (not recorded which). The chain uses TRBV11-2 and TRBJ1-2; D may be TRBD1 (6 bases). This TCR was sampled from a woman in her fifties or sixties with acute COVID-19. The CDR3: CASSLFAGGLGDYGYTF. CDR3 nucleotide sequence: TGTGCCAGCAGCTTATTCGCGGGGGGCCTTGGTGACTATGGCTACACCTTC.